Listed below are T cell receptor beta chains from one sample, sequenced in a study of response to subunit inactivated influenza vaccine. One entry per CDR3 protein results from TCRdb running MiXCR on the RT-PCR reads. This table has 600,000 to 850,000 distinct CDR3 sequences, 12% to 15% appearing once. The source material was PBMCs from blood, sampled less than 15 days before vaccination. Every receptor here comes from a man aged 45-65 years who received an inactivated influenza vaccine. Each CDR3 is given with its conserved first and last residue. A D gene is named only where the DNA matches it firmly. Expanded clones are given a class, and other clones once, few, many or no size at all.

J,size,D,V,CDR3,DNA
TRBJ2-7,many,NA,TRBV12-3/TRBV12-4,CASSLPQGSNEQYF,TGTGCCAGCAGTTTACCCCAGGGAAGCAACGAGCAGTACTTC
TRBJ2-7,few,NA,TRBV20-1,CSARGRADPSYEQYF,TGCAGTGCTAGAGGGAGAGCGGACCCCTCCTACGAGCAGTACTTC
TRBJ2-7,NA,TRBD2,TRBV20-1,CSARLAGGLYEQYF,TGCAGTGCAAGACTAGCGGGAGGGCTATACGAGCAGTACTTC
TRBJ2-7,NA,NA,TRBV7-9,CASGLFSGALSYEQYF,TGTGCCAGCGGTTTATTCTCTGGGGCTCTATCCTACGAGCAGTACTTC
TRBJ2-7,few,NA,TRBV7-2,CASSFSVAVSYEQYF,TGTGCCAGCAGCTTTTCGGTGGCAGTCTCCTACGAGCAGTACTTC
TRBJ2-1,many,TRBD2,TRBV7-9,CASSLGTSGRSYNEQFF,TGTGCCAGCAGCTTAGGGACTAGCGGGAGGTCCTACAATGAGCAGTTCTTC
TRBJ2-3,many,NA,TRBV7-2,CASREADTQYF,TGTGCCAGCAGAGAGGCAGATACGCAGTATTTT
TRBJ2-7,few,TRBD2,TRBV30,CAWTLGGVEQYF,TGTGCCTGGACCCTCGGGGGGGTCGAGCAGTACTTC
TRBJ2-7,NA,TRBD1,TRBV5-1,CASSQTGDASYEQYF,TGCGCCAGCAGCCAGACAGGGGATGCCTCCTACGAGCAGTACTTC
TRBJ1-2,few,NA,TRBV3-1,CASSLLSYGYTF,TGTGCCAGCAGCCTGCTTAGCTATGGCTACACCTTC
TRBJ1-5,NA,NA,TRBV4-1,CASSHTDLNQPQHF,TGCGCCAGCAGCCACACGGACCTCAATCAGCCCCAGCATTTT
TRBJ2-1,NA,NA,TRBV5-1,CASSPPGLVALEQFF,TGCGCCAGCAGCCCTCCGGGCCTAGTGGCCCTTGAGCAGTTCTTC
TRBJ1-6,few,NA,TRBV12-3/TRBV12-4,CASRFGGRVNSPLHF,TGTGCCAGCAGATTCGGGGGCCGGGTTAATTCACCCCTCCACTTT
TRBJ2-7,few,TRBD2,TRBV4-2,CASSQDYSGGSSPYEQYF,TGTGCCAGCAGCCAAGATTACAGCGGGGGGTCTTCCCCCTACGAGCAGTACTTC
TRBJ2-1,NA,NA,TRBV6-2/TRBV6-3,CASSYSMSAPNNNEQFF,TGTGCCAGCAGTTACTCGATGTCGGCGCCCAATAACAATGAGCAGTTCTTC
TRBJ2-1,NA,NA,TRBV11-2,CASSLLATDNEQFF,TGTGCCAGCAGCTTATTGGCAACTGACAATGAGCAGTTCTTC
TRBJ2-2,NA,TRBD1,TRBV27,CASTELDRDRVTGELFF,TGTGCCAGCACCGAACTCGACCGGGACAGGGTAACCGGGGAGCTGTTTTTT
TRBJ2-5,few,NA,TRBV11-2,CASSLGSGGETQYF,TGTGCCAGCAGCTTAGGAAGTGGGGGAGAGACCCAGTACTTC
TRBJ1-3,few,NA,TRBV7-2,CASSLMLGDTIYF,TGTGCCAGCAGCTTAATGTTGGGGGACACCATATATTTT
TRBJ2-3,few,TRBD2,TRBV5-1,CASSLGLAMSTDTQYF,TGCGCCAGCAGCTTGGGACTAGCCATGAGCACAGATACGCAGTATTTT
TRBJ2-5,NA,NA,TRBV24-1,CATSDRDTQETQYF,TGTGCCACCAGTGACAGGGACACGCAAGAGACCCAGTACTTC
TRBJ2-1,few,NA,TRBV3-1,CASSQSGGNEQFF,TGTGCCAGCAGCCAAAGTGGAGGGAATGAGCAGTTCTTC
TRBJ2-1,few,TRBD2,TRBV7-2,CASSRTSGGNEQFF,TGTGCCAGCAGCCGGACTAGCGGGGGCAATGAGCAGTTCTTC
TRBJ1-2,many,TRBD1,TRBV12-3/TRBV12-4,CASSPYLDRSYGYTF,TGTGCCAGCAGTCCGTACTTGGACAGGAGCTATGGCTACACCTTC
TRBJ2-7,NA,NA,TRBV29-1,CSVAGVEGAWAYEQYF,TGCAGCGTTGCTGGGGTAGAAGGGGCCTGGGCCTACGAGCAGTACTTC
TRBJ2-5,few,NA,TRBV7-9,CASSLAGGLATQYF,TGTGCCAGCAGCTTAGCTGGGGGCTTGGCGACCCAGTACTTC
TRBJ2-2,NA,NA,TRBV11-2,CASTHRNTGELFF,TGTGCCAGCACCCATAGGAACACCGGGGAGCTGTTTTTT
TRBJ2-7,few,TRBD1,TRBV4-1,CASSQDWAPGQFYEQYF,TGCGCCAGCAGCCAAGATTGGGCCCCGGGACAGTTCTACGAGCAGTACTTC
TRBJ2-5,NA,NA,TRBV6-2/TRBV6-3,CASSYYPVTGEETQYF,TGTGCCAGCAGTTACTACCCGGTGACAGGAGAAGAGACCCAGTACTTC
TRBJ2-4,few,NA,TRBV7-8,CASSEYLAKNIQYF,TGTGCCAGCAGCGAGTATCTAGCCAAAAACATTCAGTACTTC
TRBJ2-1,NA,NA,TRBV6-5,CASSYSTGGKEFF,TGTGCCAGCAGTTACTCGACGGGGGGCAAGGAGTTCTTC
TRBJ2-2,NA,NA,TRBV9,CASSVDLTGELFF,TGTGCCAGCAGCGTAGACCTCACCGGGGAGCTGTTTTTT
TRBJ1-3,few,NA,TRBV7-6,CASSPQGYGNTIYF,TGTGCCAGCAGCCCACAGGGATACGGAAACACCATATATTTT
TRBJ2-3,many,TRBD1,TRBV12-3/TRBV12-4,CASTSGDRGATDTQYF,TGTGCCAGCACCTCGGGGGACAGGGGGGCGACAGATACGCAGTATTTT
TRBJ2-7,few,NA,TRBV5-1,CASSSVGLRPYEQYF,TGCGCCAGCAGCTCCGTCGGACTCCGTCCCTACGAGCAGTACTTC
TRBJ2-2,NA,NA,TRBV11-1,CASSFSLNTGELFF,TGTGCCAGCAGCTTTAGCCTAAACACCGGGGAGCTGTTTTTT
TRBJ1-4,few,NA,TRBV3-1,CASSQDILATGPELFF,TGTGCCAGCAGCCAAGATATATTGGCCACAGGGCCGGAACTGTTTTTT
TRBJ2-2,NA,TRBD2,TRBV20-1,CSALTSSRVTGELFF,TGCAGTGCTCTGACTAGCTCTCGGGTGACCGGGGAGCTGTTTTTT
TRBJ2-3,many,NA,TRBV9,CASSARRGGSTDTQYF,TGTGCCAGCAGCGCCCGGAGGGGGGGCAGCACAGATACGCAGTATTTT
TRBJ2-7,few,TRBD2,TRBV9,CASSNSGLAKAYEQYF,TGTGCCAGCAGCAACAGCGGACTAGCAAAAGCCTACGAGCAGTACTTC
TRBJ2-5,few,NA,TRBV20-1,CSARVVGETQYF,TGCAGTGCTAGGGTAGTAGGAGAGACCCAGTACTTC
TRBJ1-5,many,TRBD1,TRBV5-1,CASSLVGQPSEPQHF,TGCGCCAGCAGCTTGGTGGGACAGCCTTCCGAGCCCCAGCATTTT
TRBJ1-2,few,NA,TRBV20-1,CSTAPLPPARIGGYTF,TGCAGTACCGCCCCTTTACCCCCGGCGAGAATCGGTGGCTACACCTTC
TRBJ2-7,NA,NA,TRBV7-2,CASSSTGSAYEQYF,TGTGCCAGCAGCTCTACAGGGAGCGCCTACGAGCAGTACTTC
TRBJ2-3,many,NA,TRBV28,CASSFPHAGVTDTQYF,TGTGCCAGCAGTTTCCCCCACGCAGGGGTCACAGATACGCAGTATTTT
TRBJ2-1,NA,TRBD1,TRBV5-1,CASSLGQGHGEVNEQFF,TGCGCCAGCAGCCTGGGACAGGGTCACGGGGAAGTCAATGAGCAGTTCTTC
TRBJ2-7,few,TRBD1,TRBV6-2/TRBV6-3,CASSYGTGTGIYEQYF,TGTGCCAGCAGTTACGGAACCGGGACAGGGATCTACGAGCAGTACTTC
TRBJ2-3,NA,TRBD2,TRBV11-2,CASSQGLAGGSDTQYF,TGTGCCAGCAGTCAAGGACTAGCGGGGGGGTCAGATACGCAGTATTTT
TRBJ2-1,few,NA,TRBV28,CASSSLSGTSYNEQFF,TGTGCCAGCAGTTCTCTAAGCGGAACCTCCTACAATGAGCAGTTCTTC